This T cell receptor beta chain was captured in a study of shared clonotypes between healthy human individuals. Broader study findings: The small donor group covered limited genetic and exposure diversity.

Remarks on this clone: Its matching antigen is unknown.

Sorted-subset replicate PCRs used 150 to 250 ng of genomic DNA. This amount corresponded to approximately 30,000 T cell genomes. Profiled with immunoSEQ multiplex PCR; TCRdb holds only in-frame clones, not every one. The sample lists some 900,000 clones, over 60% occurring once. Material for sequencing was memory CD4+ T cells sorted from blood. As to subset: CD45RA-negative fraction. The TCR comes from a man younger than 30 in good health.

In DNA, the CDR3 is TGTGCCAGCTCACTGGGGACAAGGTTCACTGAAGCTTTCTTT. It codes for CASSLGTRFTEAFF. V usage is TRBV18 and J usage is TRBJ1-1, with a possible D match to TRBD1 (6 bases). The germline CDR1 and CDR2 sequences are KGHSH and LQKENI. Trimming left V 4 bases short and J 4 bases short, with 13 bases between. This CDR3 spans 14 amino acids. The full variable domain, rest sourced from reference TRBV18 and TRBJ1-1, is NAGVMQNPRHLVRRRGQEARLRCSPMKGHSHVYWYRQLPEEGLKFMVYLQKENIIDESGMPKERFSAEFPKEGPSILRIQQVVRGDSAAYFCASSLGTRFTEAFFGQGTRLTVV.